This TCR beta chain derives from a study of T cells in Graves' hyperthyroidism and ophthalmopathy (dated by TCRdb to between 2019 and 2020). Regarding the complete study: Peripheral blood was collected at initial diagnosis, before any treatment. The 100 or so discovery patients were randomly split 7:3 into training and test sets. An independent validation cohort of 18 to 20 hyperthyroidism patients and more than 15 patients who later progressed to ophthalmopathy tested prospective prediction of ophthalmopathy. The paper reports TCR Vbeta CDR3 sequencing of roughly 140 peripheral blood samples: fewer than 50 ophthalmopathy, around 80 hyperthyroidism and roughly 17 progressor patients. The study also compared thyroid tissue and blood T-cell repertoires from a handful of Graves' hyperthyroidism patients. To identify distinguishing TCR V-J signatures, a discovery cohort of roughly 100 patients was used, comprising 40 to 45 with Graves' ophthalmopathy and around 57 with stable Graves' hyperthyroidism. After sampling, hyperthyroidism patients received methimazole starting at 30 mg daily, and ophthalmopathy patients received high-dose intravenous methylprednisolone. Study-level results and caveats: Sample size was not statistically predetermined, and investigators were not blinded to group allocation. During validation, the model predicted progression to ophthalmopathy a median of about 5.9 months ahead of onset, with almost 71% sensitivity and more than 72% specificity. Most expanded thyroid clonotypes (frequency above 0.001) were also detected in blood, suggesting blood repertoires may reflect thyroid immune responses. A 13 V-J signature model separated ophthalmopathy from stable hyperthyroidism, with 87.88% sensitivity and just under 84% specificity in cross-validation and 80%/75% in testing.

This clonotype has at least ten counts. This clone's antigen is unknown. Within one base of it there is no much larger clone, and no base qualities were kept. Per the germline V gene (reference sequence), MNHEY is the CDR1 and SMNVEV is the CDR2. From the cysteine through the phenylalanine, the CDR3 covers 13 amino acids. Left in the record is the CDR3 DNA by itself, 39 bases read in frame from the first base. Trimmed from V: 8 bases; trimmed from J: 3 bases; junction bases lacking a gene match: 7. Stable Graves' hyperthyroidism was defined as the absence of progression to ophthalmopathy over 18 months of follow-up. Hyperthyroidism patients were newly diagnosed, had a disease duration of under 2 months, and were aged 18 to 65 years. The study excluded patients with uncontrolled infections, other autoimmune diseases, pregnancy or lactation. Diagnoses relied on clinical symptoms, serum thyroxine and TRAb, thyroid ultrasound and orbital computed tomography. Ficoll-Paque density gradient centrifugation was used to isolate PBMCs from 8 to 10 ml of fresh peripheral blood. Trizol reagent was used to extract total RNA, and RNA quality was then checked on an Agilent 2100 Bioanalyzer.

The TCR beta CDR3 regions were amplified from the RNA transcripts. A first-round RT-PCR of the TCR CDR3 used the HTBI primer set with the Qiagen OneStep RT-PCR kit. The libraries were constructed in a second round of multiplex PCR and then size-selected and purified. Paired-end sequencing of the libraries was performed with 100 bp reads on an Illumina HiSeq2000. The study's processing was this. SOAPnuke was used to process the raw data, removing reads that contained adapters or uncalled bases, had a mean Phred below 15, or lacked an exact match to the constant primer or identifier. COPE v1.2.5 was used to merge the high-quality paired reads, and each unique nucleotide sequence was defined as a clonotype. MiTCR v1.1 was used to align clonotypes to the IMGT TRBV, TRBD and TRBJ reference segments. Only V-J combinations with frequency above 0.0001, covering 99% to 99.2% of repertoires, were analysed. A TCS score was defined as the ratio between F50 (clonal expansion) and ExV (chaos), using BLOSUM62-based TCRdist between CDR3 peptides within each V-J. Welch's t-statistics and random forest reduced around 550 V-J features to under 15, which were used in a naive Bayes classifier (R e1071). Starting from the raw public reads, TCRdb applied fastp trimming at Q25, assembled clones with MiXCR and retained in-frame beta chains. Entries are consolidated by CDR3 protein sequence, retaining the most common genes and DNA. These V and J calls are TCRdb output, not the study's own analysis. Here the sample has fewer than 800,000 distinct CDR3 sequences; less than 20% occur a single time. Roughly 8% of the sample is in the top ten clones.

Material: blood. This TCR was recovered from a man between 18 and 29 years old with Graves' hyperthyroidism. The sequence links TRBV27 to TRBJ2-7; the junction holds 7 bases that match TRBD1. The sequenced DNA is TGTGCCAGCCGAAAGGGACAGTTCTACGAGCAGTACTTC. It codes for CASRKGQFYEQYF.